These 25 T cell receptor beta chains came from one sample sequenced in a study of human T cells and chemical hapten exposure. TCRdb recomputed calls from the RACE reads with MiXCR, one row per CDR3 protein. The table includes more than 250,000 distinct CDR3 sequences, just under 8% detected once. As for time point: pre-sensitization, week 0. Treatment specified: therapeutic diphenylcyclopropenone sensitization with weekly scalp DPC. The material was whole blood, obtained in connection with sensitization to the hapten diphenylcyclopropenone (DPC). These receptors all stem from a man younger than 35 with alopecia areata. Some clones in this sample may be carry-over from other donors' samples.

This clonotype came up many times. CDR3 in amino acids: CSAFHSTDTQYF. The CDR3 DNA follows: TGCAGTGCCTTTCATAGCACAGATACGCAGTATTTT. V usage is TRBV20-1 and J usage is TRBJ2-3; D unclear. Germline CDR1 is DFQATT and CDR2 is SNEGSKA (reference sequence). The CDR3 covers 12 residues. V was clipped by 6 bases and J by 0 bases, with 7 bases between them.

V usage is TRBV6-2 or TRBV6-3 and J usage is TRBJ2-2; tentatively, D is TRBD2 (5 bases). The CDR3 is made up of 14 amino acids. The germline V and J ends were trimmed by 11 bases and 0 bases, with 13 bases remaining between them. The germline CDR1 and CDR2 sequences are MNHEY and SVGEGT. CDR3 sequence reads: CAGGWTANTGELFF. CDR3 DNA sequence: TGTGCCGGAGGATGGACCGCGAACACCGGGGAGCTGTTTTTT.

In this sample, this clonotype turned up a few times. CDR3 coding DNA: TGTGCCAGCTTATATGCAGGGGGCTCTGGCACTGAAGCTTTCTTT. Its protein is CASLYAGGSGTEAFF. The V gene is TRBV7-9, the J gene TRBJ1-1; 8 positions agree with TRBD1. Germline V gene data show CDR1 as SEHNR and CDR2 as FQNEAQ (reference sequence). The J segment lost 4 bases and the V segment lost 8 bases, leaving 12 bases of the junction unmatched. The CDR3 length is 15 residues.

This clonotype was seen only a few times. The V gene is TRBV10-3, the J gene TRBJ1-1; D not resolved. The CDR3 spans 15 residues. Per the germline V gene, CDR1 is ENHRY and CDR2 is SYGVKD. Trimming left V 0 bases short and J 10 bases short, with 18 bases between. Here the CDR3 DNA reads TGTGCCATCAGTGAGTCGGCCATGGCCCCGAGTCGAGCTTTCTTT. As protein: CAISESAMAPSRAFF.

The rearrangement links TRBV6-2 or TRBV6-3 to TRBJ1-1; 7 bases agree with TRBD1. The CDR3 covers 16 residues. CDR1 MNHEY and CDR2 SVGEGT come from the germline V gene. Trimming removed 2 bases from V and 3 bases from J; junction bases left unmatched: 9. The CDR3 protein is CASSYRDSRFYTEAFF. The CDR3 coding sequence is TGTGCCAGCAGTTACCGGGACAGCCGATTCTACACTGAAGCTTTCTTT.

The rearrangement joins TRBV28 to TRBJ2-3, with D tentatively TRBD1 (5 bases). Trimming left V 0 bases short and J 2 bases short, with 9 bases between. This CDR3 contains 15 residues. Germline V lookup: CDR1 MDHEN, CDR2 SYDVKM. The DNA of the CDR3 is TGTGCCAGCAGTTTATGGGGCAGGGACACAGATACGCAGTATTTT. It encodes CASSLWGRDTDTQYF.

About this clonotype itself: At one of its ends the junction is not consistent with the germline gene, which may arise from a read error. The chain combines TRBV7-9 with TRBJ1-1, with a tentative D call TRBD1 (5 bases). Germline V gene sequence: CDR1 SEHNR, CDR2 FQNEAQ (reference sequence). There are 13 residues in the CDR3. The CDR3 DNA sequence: TGTGCCAGCAGCCTATCGGCGGACACTAAAGCTTTCTTT. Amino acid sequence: CASSLSADTKAFF.

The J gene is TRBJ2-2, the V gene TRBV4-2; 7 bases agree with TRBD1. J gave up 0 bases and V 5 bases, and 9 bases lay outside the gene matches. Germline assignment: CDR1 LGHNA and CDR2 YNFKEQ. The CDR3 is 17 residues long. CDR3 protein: CASSKWDSVANTGELFF. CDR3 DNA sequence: TGTGCCAGCAGCAAATGGGACAGCGTGGCGAACACCGGGGAGCTGTTTTTT.

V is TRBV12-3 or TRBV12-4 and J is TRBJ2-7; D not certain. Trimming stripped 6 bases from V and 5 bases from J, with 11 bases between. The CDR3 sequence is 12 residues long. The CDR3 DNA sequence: TGTGCCAGCAGCCCAGACTTCCACGAGCAGTACGTC. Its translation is CASSPDFHEQYV.

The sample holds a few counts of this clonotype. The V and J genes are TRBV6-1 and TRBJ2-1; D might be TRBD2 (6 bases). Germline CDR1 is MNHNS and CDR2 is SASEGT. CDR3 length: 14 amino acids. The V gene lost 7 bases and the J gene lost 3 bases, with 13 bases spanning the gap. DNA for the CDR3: TGTGCCAGCACAAAAGCGGGCCTCTACAATGAGCAGTTCTTC. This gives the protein CASTKAGLYNEQFF.

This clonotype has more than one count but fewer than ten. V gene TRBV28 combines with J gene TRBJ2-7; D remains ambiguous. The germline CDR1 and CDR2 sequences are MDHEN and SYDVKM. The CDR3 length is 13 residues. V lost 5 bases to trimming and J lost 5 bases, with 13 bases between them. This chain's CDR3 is CASSRMPADEQYF. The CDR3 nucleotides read TGTGCCAGCAGTCGGATGCCGGCCGACGAGCAGTACTTC.

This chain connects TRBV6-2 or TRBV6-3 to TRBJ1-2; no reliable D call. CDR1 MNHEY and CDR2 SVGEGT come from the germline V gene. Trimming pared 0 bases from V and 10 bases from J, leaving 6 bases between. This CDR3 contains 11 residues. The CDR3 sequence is CASSYSNFYTF. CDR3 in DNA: TGTGCCAGCAGTTACTCGAATTTCTACACCTTC.

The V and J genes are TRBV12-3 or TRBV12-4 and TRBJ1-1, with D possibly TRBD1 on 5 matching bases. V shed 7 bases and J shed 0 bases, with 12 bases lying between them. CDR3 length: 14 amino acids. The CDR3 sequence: CASNRQNMNTEAFF. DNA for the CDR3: TGTGCCAGCAATAGACAGAACATGAACACTGAAGCTTTCTTT.

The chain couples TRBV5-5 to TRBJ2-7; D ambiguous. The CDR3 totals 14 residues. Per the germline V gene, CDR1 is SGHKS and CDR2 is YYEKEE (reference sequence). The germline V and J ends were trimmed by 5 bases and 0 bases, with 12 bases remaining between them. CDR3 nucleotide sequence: TGTGCCAGCAGTTCGCGAACAGACTCCTACGAGCAGTACGTC. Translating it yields CASSSRTDSYEQYV.

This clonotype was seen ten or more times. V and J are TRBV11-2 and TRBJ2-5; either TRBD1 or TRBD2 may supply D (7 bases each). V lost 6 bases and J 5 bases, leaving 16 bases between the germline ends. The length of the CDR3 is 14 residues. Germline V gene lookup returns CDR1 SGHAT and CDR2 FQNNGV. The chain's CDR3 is CASRSGGGSETQYF. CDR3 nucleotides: TGTGCCAGCAGATCAGGGGGGGGCTCGGAGACCCAGTACTTC.

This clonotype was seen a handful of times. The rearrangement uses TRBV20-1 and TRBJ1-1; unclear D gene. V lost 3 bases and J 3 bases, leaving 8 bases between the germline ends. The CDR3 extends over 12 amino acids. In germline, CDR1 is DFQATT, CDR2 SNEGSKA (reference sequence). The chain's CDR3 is CSASRGDTEAFF. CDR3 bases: TGCAGTGCTAGTCGCGGGGACACTGAAGCTTTCTTT.

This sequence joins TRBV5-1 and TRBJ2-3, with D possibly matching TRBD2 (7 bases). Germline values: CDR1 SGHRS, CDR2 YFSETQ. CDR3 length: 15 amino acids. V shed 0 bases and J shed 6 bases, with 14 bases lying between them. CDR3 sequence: CASSLALGGADTQYF. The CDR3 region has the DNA TGCGCCAGCAGCTTGGCCCTGGGGGGGGCGGATACGCAGTATTTT.

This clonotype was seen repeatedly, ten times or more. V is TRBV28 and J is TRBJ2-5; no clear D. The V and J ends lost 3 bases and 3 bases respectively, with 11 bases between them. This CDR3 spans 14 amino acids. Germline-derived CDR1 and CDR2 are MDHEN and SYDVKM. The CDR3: CASSFTWGKETQYF. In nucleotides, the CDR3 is TGTGCCAGCAGTTTTACTTGGGGAAAAGAGACCCAGTACTTC. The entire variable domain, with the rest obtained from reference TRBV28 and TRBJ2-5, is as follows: DVKVTQSSRYLVKRTGEKVFLECVQDMDHENMFWYRQDPGLGLRLIYFSYDVKMKEKGDIPEGYSVSREKKERFSLILESASTNQTSMYLCASSFTWGKETQYFGPGTRLLVL.

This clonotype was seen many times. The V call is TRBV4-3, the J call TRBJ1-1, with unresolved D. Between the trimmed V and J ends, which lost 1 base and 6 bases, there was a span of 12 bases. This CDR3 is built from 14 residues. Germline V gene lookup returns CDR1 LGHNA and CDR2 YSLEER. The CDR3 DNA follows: TGCGCCAGCAGCCAAGGCCACGAAGGTGCTGAAGCTTTCTTT. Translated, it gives CASSQGHEGAEAFF.

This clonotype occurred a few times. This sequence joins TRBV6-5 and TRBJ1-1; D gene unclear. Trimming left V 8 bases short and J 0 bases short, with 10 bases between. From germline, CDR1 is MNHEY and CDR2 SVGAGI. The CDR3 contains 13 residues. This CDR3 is CASLGLLNTEAFF. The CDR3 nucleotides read TGTGCCAGCCTCGGTCTCCTGAACACTGAAGCTTTCTTT.

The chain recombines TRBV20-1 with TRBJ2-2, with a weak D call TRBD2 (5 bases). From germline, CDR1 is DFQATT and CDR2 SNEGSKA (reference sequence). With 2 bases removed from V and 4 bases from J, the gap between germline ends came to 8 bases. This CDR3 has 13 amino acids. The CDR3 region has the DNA TGCAGTGCTAGACACCGGGGCACCGGGGAGCTGTTTTTT. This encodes CSARHRGTGELFF.

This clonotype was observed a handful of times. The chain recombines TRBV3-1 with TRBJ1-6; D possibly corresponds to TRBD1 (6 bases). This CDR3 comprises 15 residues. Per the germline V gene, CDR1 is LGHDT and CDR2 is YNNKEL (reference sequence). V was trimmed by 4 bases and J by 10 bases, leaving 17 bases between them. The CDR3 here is CASSRGGPGGSPLHF. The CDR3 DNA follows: TGTGCCAGCAGCCGAGGGGGACCAGGTGGGTCACCCCTCCACTTT. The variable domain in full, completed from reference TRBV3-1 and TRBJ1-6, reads DTAVSQTPKYLVTQMGNDKSIKCEQNLGHDTMYWYKQDSKKFLKIMFSYNNKELIINETVPNRFSPKSPDKAHLNLHINSLELGDSAVYFCASSRGGPGGSPLHFGNGTRLTVT.

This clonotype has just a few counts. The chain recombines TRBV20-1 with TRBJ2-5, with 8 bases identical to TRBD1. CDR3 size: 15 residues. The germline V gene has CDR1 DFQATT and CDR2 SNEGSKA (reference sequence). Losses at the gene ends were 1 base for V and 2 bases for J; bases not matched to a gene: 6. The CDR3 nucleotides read TGCAGTGCTAGAGTACAAACAGGGGGACAAGAGACCCAGTACTTC. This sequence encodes CSARVQTGGQETQYF.

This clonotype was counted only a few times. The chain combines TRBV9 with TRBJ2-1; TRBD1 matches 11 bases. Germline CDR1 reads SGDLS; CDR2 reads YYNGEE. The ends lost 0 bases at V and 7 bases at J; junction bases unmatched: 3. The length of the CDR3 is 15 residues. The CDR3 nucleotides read TGTGCCAGCAGCGTAGCGGGACAGGGGGATAATGAGCAGTTCTTC. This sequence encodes CASSVAGQGDNEQFF. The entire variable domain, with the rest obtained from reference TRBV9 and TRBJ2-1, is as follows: DSGVTQTPKHLITATGQRVTLRCSPRSGDLSVYWYQQSLDQGLQFLIQYYNGEERAKGNILERFSAQQFPDLHSELNLSSLELGDSALYFCASSVAGQGDNEQFFGPGTRLTVL.

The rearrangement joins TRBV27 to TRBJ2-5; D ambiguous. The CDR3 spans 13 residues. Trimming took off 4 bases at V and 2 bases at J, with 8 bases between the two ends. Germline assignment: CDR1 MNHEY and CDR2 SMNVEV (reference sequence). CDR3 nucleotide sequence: TGTGCCAGCAGTTGGGTCGGTCAAGAGACCCAGTACTTC. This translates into CASSWVGQETQYF.